This entry describes one T cell receptor (beta chain). Its antigen is unidentified. Primers for the PCR totalled 60 Vbeta and 13 Jbeta. The method was immunoSEQ multiplex PCR; TCRdb's version includes in-frame clones alone and lacks a portion of them. The sample yields approximately 140,000 clones, approximately 73% seen once. The data were taken from a study of cytomegalovirus exposure and HLA in healthy donors. Findings of the study overall: Per published reports, the classifier diagnosed cytomegalovirus status with high specificity and sensitivity. The presence/absence work took it that sequencing depth was about the same across donors. Through in vitro validation, three CMV-associated chains were shown to be specific for CMV antigens. Most of the TCR beta V segments (in an earlier analysis) were productive either about 87% or about 30% of the time.

Germline lookup yields CDR1 SGHRS and CDR2 YFSETQ. Trimming pared 0 bases from V and 5 bases from J, leaving 8 bases between. The CDR3 is 14 amino acids. The chain is built from TRBV5-1 and TRBJ1-4; D is uncertain. This clonotype was sampled from a human donor in good health. The sample taken for sequencing was PBMCs. The CDR3 loop reads CASSLDVANEKLFF. The CDR3 DNA reads TGCGCCAGCAGCTTGGACGTCGCGAATGAAAAACTGTTTTTT.